These 27 T cell receptor beta chains were sequenced from one sample in a study of T cell responses to AZD1222 COVID-19 vaccine. Only in-frame clones appear in the TCRdb table, and some are missing; sequencing was by immunoSEQ multiplex PCR. The data contain over 110,000 clones, around 94% of them singletons. This specimen was peripheral blood, taken 28 days after the second AZD1222 dose. These receptors were collected from an adult who received the AZD1222 COVID-19 vaccine.

The chain carries TRBV7-2 and TRBJ1-2; D is unclear. Germline CDR1 reads SGHTA; CDR2 reads FQGNSA. There are 15 residues in the CDR3. Between the trimmed V and J ends, which lost 1 base and 4 bases, there was a span of 13 bases. The CDR3 nucleotides are TGTGCCAGCAGCTTAGATGCTGCGGGATTCTATGGCTACACCTTC. As protein: CASSLDAAGFYGYTF.

The chain combines TRBV11-2 with TRBJ1-2; D not resolved. The germline V and J ends were trimmed by 3 bases and 0 bases, with 17 bases remaining between them. The germline CDR1 and CDR2 sequences are SGHAT and FQNNGV. CDR3 length equals 17 residues. The CDR3: CASSFNIMGGANYGYTF. CDR3 nucleotides: TGTGCCAGCAGCTTCAATATCATGGGTGGGGCTAACTATGGCTACACCTTC.

This clone was observed a few times. The V gene is TRBV2, the J gene TRBJ1-2; D is perhaps TRBD1 (6 bases). CDR1 SNHLY and CDR2 FYNNEI come from the germline V gene. The CDR3 contains 15 residues. The V end lost 0 bases, the J end lost 4 bases, and 12 bases lay between the germline ends. CDR3 protein: CASSEARRGGYGYTF. The DNA for the CDR3 is TGTGCCAGCAGTGAAGCGCGCAGGGGCGGCTATGGCTACACCTTC.

The chain recombines TRBV27 with TRBJ2-7; either TRBD1 or TRBD2 may supply D (5 bases each). Germline V gives CDR1 MNHEY, CDR2 SMNVEV (reference sequence). CDR3 size: 13 residues. Trimming cost V 6 bases and J 2 bases, with 11 bases left between them. In DNA form, the CDR3 reads TGTGCCAGCAGCATGGGGCGGGCCTACGAGCAGTACGTC. Translated, it gives CASSMGRAYEQYV.

This clone was picked up one time. The chain has TRBV9 and TRBJ1-1; TRBD1 matches 10 bases. CDR3 length: 15 amino acids. CDR1 SGDLS and CDR2 YYNGEE come from the germline V gene. V dropped 2 bases and J dropped 6; count of bases not matched to a gene: 7. The CDR3 DNA reads as TGTGCCAGCAGCGTCATCGGACAGGGGGGATCTGAAGCTTTCTTT. Translated, it gives CASSVIGQGGSEAFF.

V is TRBV7-9 and J is TRBJ1-4; D gene uncertain. There are 14 residues in the CDR3. V was clipped by 4 bases and J by 8 bases, with 14 bases between them. Germline assignment: CDR1 SEHNR and CDR2 FQNEAQ (reference sequence). The CDR3 DNA is TGTGCCAGCAGCTCCTCGGTGGCATTGGAAAAACTGTTTTTT. Its protein product is CASSSSVALEKLFF.

In DNA, the CDR3 is TGTGCCAGTAGTTTTTGGACGGGAACGAACACCGGGGAGCTGTTTTTT. This gives the protein CASSFWTGTNTGELFF. The rearrangement uses TRBV19 and TRBJ2-2, with a possible D match to TRBD2 (5 bases). CDR3 length equals 16 residues. With 5 bases removed from V and 0 bases from J, the gap between germline ends came to 13 bases. Germline-derived CDR1 and CDR2 are LNHDA and SQIVND (reference sequence).

This clone was counted at least ten times. CDR3 protein: CSVERGTTEAFF. The CDR3, as DNA: TGCAGCGTTGAACGGGGGACGACTGAAGCTTTCTTT. The rearrangement links TRBV29-1 to TRBJ1-1; weak D call: TRBD1 (5 bases). Germline CDR1 SQVTM, CDR2 ANQGSEA. This CDR3 is built from 12 residues. The V end lost 2 bases, the J end lost 5 bases, and 9 bases lay between the germline ends.

The chain recombines TRBV5-1 with TRBJ1-1, with D unresolved. The CDR3 covers 14 residues. Trimming pared 4 bases from V and 3 bases from J, leaving 13 bases between. Germline CDR1 SGHRS, CDR2 YFSETQ. This CDR3 is CASSQEVTYTEAFF. The CDR3 bases are TGCGCCAGCAGCCAGGAGGTCACTTACACTGAAGCTTTCTTT. The full variable domain, with the rest looked up from reference TRBV5-1 and TRBJ1-1, is KAGVTQTPRYLIKTRGQQVTLSCSPISGHRSVSWYQQTPGQGLQFLFEYFSETQRNKGNFPGRFSGRQFSNSRSEMNVSTLELGDSALYLCASSQEVTYTEAFFGQGTRLTVV.

The chain combines TRBV29-1 with TRBJ2-1; TRBD2 aligns across 11 bases. The germline V gene encodes CDR1 SQVTM and CDR2 ANQGSEA. The CDR3 covers 15 residues. V shed 3 bases and J 4 bases; nucleotides not matched to a gene: 5. The CDR3 reads CSVESLAGVYNEQFF. For the CDR3, the DNA is TGCAGCGTTGAGTCACTAGCGGGGGTTTACAATGAGCAGTTCTTC.

This chain links TRBV11-1 with TRBJ2-1, with TRBD2 identical over 12 bases. J lost 2 bases, V lost 5 bases, and 4 bases had no gene match. This CDR3 spans 16 amino acids. Looked up from germline, CDR1 is SGHAT and CDR2 is FQDESV (reference sequence). The CDR3 nucleotides are TGTGCCAGCAGCCCGCGGACTAGCGGGGCCTACAATGAGCAGTTCTTC. It is translated as CASSPRTSGAYNEQFF.

The chain links TRBV27 to TRBJ1-2; 10 nucleotides align to TRBD1. Trimming took 5 bases from V and 5 from J; bases not matched to a gene: 5. The CDR3 sequence is 14 residues long. From germline, CDR1 is MNHEY and CDR2 SMNVEV (reference sequence). CDR3 loop: CASSLTGGAYGYTF. The DNA of the CDR3 is TGTGCCAGCAGTCTGACAGGGGGCGCGTATGGCTACACCTTC.

The rearrangement uses TRBV29-1 and TRBJ1-1; possibly TRBD1 for D (6 bases). The CDR3 has 14 residues. V was shortened by 3 bases and J by 1 base, with 12 bases between the two germline ends. Germline CDR1 and CDR2: SQVTM and ANQGSEA. The CDR3 DNA follows: TGCAGCGTTGAGAAGGGGGGAAGGAACACTGAAGCTTTCTTT. Translated: CSVEKGGRNTEAFF.

The chain carries TRBV3-1 (or the pseudogene TRBV3-2) and TRBJ2-5; 9 bases are shared with TRBD2. The V gene's germline CDR1 is LGHDT and CDR2 YNNKEL (reference sequence). With V trimmed by 1 base and J by 10 bases, 10 bases remained unmatched. The CDR3 runs to 15 residues. The DNA of the CDR3 is TGTGCCAGCAGCCAAGGGCTAGCGGGGTCAAGAGACCAGTACTTC. Translating it yields CASSQGLAGSRDQYF.

This clone was found many times. V and J are TRBV27 and TRBJ1-6; 7 bases match TRBD1. Germline CDR1 is MNHEY and CDR2 is SMNVEV (reference sequence). There are 15 residues in the CDR3. The trim removed 0 bases at V and 8 bases at J, leaving 4 bases unmatched. The CDR3 DNA follows: TGTGCCAGCAGTTTATCACAGGGGAGTGATTCACCCCTCCACTTT. This gives the protein CASSLSQGSDSPLHF.

The J gene is TRBJ2-5, the V gene TRBV3-1 (or the pseudogene TRBV3-2); perhaps TRBD1 as D (5 bases). Trimming shortened V by 1 base and J by 5 bases, and 8 bases separated the two germline ends. CDR1 and CDR2 (germline): LGHDT, YNNKEL (reference sequence). The CDR3 spans 13 residues. CDR3 region: CASSQAGIETQYF. The DNA for the CDR3 is TGTGCCAGCAGCCAAGCAGGGATTGAGACCCAGTACTTC.

This chain links TRBV6-1 with TRBJ2-2, with a possible D match to TRBD2 (6 bases). The ends were cut back, 2 bases at V and 4 bases at J, with 14 bases in the middle. The germline CDR1 and CDR2 sequences are MNHNS and SASEGT. This CDR3 contains 16 residues. The CDR3 coding sequence is TGTGCCAGCAGTGAAAAAGGAGGGCGAATCACCGGGGAGCTGTTTTTT. Protein sequence: CASSEKGGRITGELFF.

About this clone: The sample carries other DNA sequences with the same CDR3. V gene TRBV29-1 combines with J gene TRBJ1-1, with unresolved D. CDR1 is SQVTM and CDR2 is ANQGSEA in the germline V gene. With 5 bases removed from V and 1 base from J, the gap between germline ends came to 2 bases. CDR3 size: 10 residues. The CDR3 region has the DNA TGCAGCGTTTCGAACACTGAAGCTTTCTTT. It codes for CSVSNTEAFF.

This clone came up once. This chain connects TRBV5-4 to TRBJ2-7, with 10 bases fitting TRBD1. The CDR3 is 15 amino acids. J was trimmed by 2 bases and V by 4 bases; bases with no gene match: 6. Germline V gene sequence: CDR1 SGHNT, CDR2 YYREEE (reference sequence). DNA for the CDR3: TGTGCCAGCAGCCCAGGGACAGGGGCTCCCTACGAGCAGTACTTC. Translating it yields CASSPGTGAPYEQYF.

About this clone itself: Distinct nucleotide sequences in the sample also encode this CDR3. The V call is TRBV2, the J call TRBJ2-3, with 14 bases identical to TRBD2. CDR1 is SNHLY, CDR2 FYNNEI, per germline. This CDR3 spans 16 amino acids. V was clipped by 6 bases and J by 3 bases; unmatched bases: 5. The CDR3 DNA follows: TGTGCCAGCAGCGGAGGACTAGCGGGAGGAACAGATACGCAGTATTTT. Translation: CASSGGLAGGTDTQYF.

This chain joins TRBV5-8 and TRBJ2-1; D gene unclear. Looked up from germline, CDR1 is SGHTS and CDR2 is YDEGEE. With 3 bases removed from V and 3 bases from J, the gap between germline ends came to 16 bases. The CDR3 consists of 16 residues. CDR3 bases: TGTGCCAGCAGCTCGAGTCCGGCGGCACTCTACAATGAGCAGTTCTTC. This gives the protein CASSSSPAALYNEQFF.

The table lists this clone with a count of one. This sequence joins TRBV6-2 or TRBV6-3 and TRBJ2-5, with 12 bases fitting TRBD2. This CDR3 has 17 amino acids. Trimming at V came to 4 bases and at J to 5 bases, leaving 11 bases not matched to a gene. CDR1 is MNHEY, CDR2 SVGEGT, per germline. As DNA, the CDR3 is TGTGCCAGCAGTTCAGCCCTAGCGGGAGGGCCTTTGGAGACCCAGTACTTC. Translation: CASSSALAGGPLETQYF.

The chain employs TRBV28 and TRBJ1-2; no clear D gene. This CDR3 has 12 amino acids. The V gene's germline CDR1 is MDHEN and CDR2 SYDVKM. Trimming removed 5 bases from V and 1 base from J, with 5 bases in between. CDR3 nucleotide sequence: TGTGCCAGCAGTCCGAATAACTATGGCTACACCTTC. Amino acid sequence: CASSPNNYGYTF.

The J gene is TRBJ1-1, the V gene TRBV6-6; D gene uncertain. CDR1 MNHNY and CDR2 SVGAGI come from the germline V gene (reference sequence). This CDR3 is 17 amino acids long. V dropped 9 bases and J dropped 4 bases, with 27 bases sitting between them. The CDR3 reads CARSPGKQSLMGTEAFF. The DNA for the CDR3 is TGTGCCAGAAGTCCCGGGAAACAAAGCCTTATGGGCACTGAAGCTTTCTTT.

The V and J genes are TRBV18 and TRBJ1-4, with D possibly being TRBD1 (5 bases). Germline V CDR1 and CDR2: KGHSH, LQKENI. This CDR3 is built from 16 residues. V dropped 4 bases and J dropped 0 bases, with 12 bases sitting between them. The CDR3 here is CASSLGDPATNEKLFF. CDR3 DNA sequence: TGTGCCAGCTCACTAGGGGACCCTGCAACTAATGAAAAACTGTTTTTT. Full variable domain (remainder filled in from reference TRBV18 and TRBJ1-4): NAGVMQNPRHLVRRRGQEARLRCSPMKGHSHVYWYRQLPEEGLKFMVYLQKENIIDESGMPKERFSAEFPKEGPSILRIQQVVRGDSAAYFCASSLGDPATNEKLFFGSGTQLSVL.

The chain links TRBV10-3 to TRBJ1-2, with TRBD1 matching 9 bases. Germline lookup yields CDR1 ENHRY and CDR2 SYGVKD. V gave up 4 bases and J gave up 4 bases; unmatched junction bases: 4. This CDR3 is 14 amino acids long. The CDR3 is CAISGTGVSYGYTF. The CDR3, as DNA: TGTGCCATCAGTGGGACAGGGGTCAGCTATGGCTACACCTTC.

The gene calls are TRBV11-2 and TRBJ1-2; 7 bases align to TRBD1. CDR1 is SGHAT, CDR2 FQNNGV, per germline. The CDR3 has 14 residues. The trim removed 5 bases at V and 4 bases at J, leaving 7 bases unmatched. The CDR3 loop is CASSPGQNLYGYTF. Here the CDR3 DNA reads TGTGCCAGCAGCCCGGGACAGAACCTCTATGGCTACACCTTC.